The sequence of this TCR beta chain was determined in a study of CD39 and CD103 CD8 tumor-infiltrating T cells. Study-wide points: DP CD8 TILs seemed more oligoclonal than DN, SP and blood memory CD8.

CDR3 length equals 16 residues. The V end was cut by 2 bases, the J end by 1 base, with 14 bases between. Per germline, CDR1 MNHEY and CDR2 SMNVEV (reference sequence). DNA input per subset was about 9,000 to 110,000 sorted cells. Produced via immunoSEQ multiplex PCR; TCRdb's table is partial and in-frame only. The sample records more than 15,000 clones, around nine tenths being singletons. For tumor-infiltrating lymphocytes, EpCAM beads were added to negative-selection T-cell enrichment of thawed cells. With regard to this clone: What it binds is unknown.

This receptor was taken from a human donor with head and neck squamous cell carcinoma. The V call is TRBV27, the J call TRBJ1-1; a possible D gene is TRBD1 (6 bases). The sample taken for sequencing was CD8+ T cells sorted from blood. This sample's subset: total memory CD8 T cells (CD45RA-CCR7+/-) from blood or uninvolved lymph node. This chain's CDR3 is CASSLGPGAPNTEAFF. In nucleotides, the CDR3 is TGTGCCAGCAGTTTAGGCCCGGGGGCCCCGAACACTGAAGCTTTCTTT.